This record covers a single T cell receptor beta chain. Its target is not known. The data derive from a study of graft-versus-host responses after intestinal transplantation. Study-level background: Transplant types were multivisceral, liver-intestinal, or isolated intestinal. For two to three years after anti-thymocyte globulin induction, all recipients took tacrolimus and steroids.

Study outcomes and limitations: Where graft-donor T cell macrochimerism was present, patients had high graft-versus-host to host-versus-graft clonal ratios in allografts. Some GvH clones were seen earlier in gut or blood, suggesting intestinal origin.

V was pared by 3 bases and J by 7 bases, with 7 bases between. The CDR3 is 12 amino acids. Germline V gene sequence: CDR1 SGHKS, CDR2 YYEKEE (reference sequence). Using immunoSEQ multiplex PCR, the repertoire was profiled, and TCRdb retains in-frame clones only, with some absent. The sample holds tens of thousands of clones; approximately 88% are singletons and the top ten take over 0.55%. The receptor comes from a human donor who was the organ donor for an intestinal transplant. The gene calls are TRBV5-5 and TRBJ1-4, with a tentative D call TRBD1 (6 bases). Sample: unstimulated CD4+ T cells sorted from spleen or lymph node cells, taken before transplant. The chain's CDR3 is CASSSDSEKLFF. CDR3 sequence (DNA): TGTGCCAGCAGCTCGGACAGTGAAAAACTGTTTTTT.